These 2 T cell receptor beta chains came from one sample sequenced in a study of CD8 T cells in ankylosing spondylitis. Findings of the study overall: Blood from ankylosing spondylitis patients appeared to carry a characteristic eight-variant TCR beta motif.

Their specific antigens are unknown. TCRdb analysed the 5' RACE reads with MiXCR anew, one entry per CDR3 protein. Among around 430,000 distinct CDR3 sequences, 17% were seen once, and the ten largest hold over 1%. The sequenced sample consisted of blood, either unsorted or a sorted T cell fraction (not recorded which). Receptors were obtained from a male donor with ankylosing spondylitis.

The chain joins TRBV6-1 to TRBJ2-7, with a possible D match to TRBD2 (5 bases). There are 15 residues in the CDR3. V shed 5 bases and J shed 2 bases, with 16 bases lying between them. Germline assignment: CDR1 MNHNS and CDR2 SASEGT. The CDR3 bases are TGTGCCAGCAGTCCTCCCGGGAAGAAAACCTACGAGCAGTACTTC. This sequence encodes CASSPPGKKTYEQYF.

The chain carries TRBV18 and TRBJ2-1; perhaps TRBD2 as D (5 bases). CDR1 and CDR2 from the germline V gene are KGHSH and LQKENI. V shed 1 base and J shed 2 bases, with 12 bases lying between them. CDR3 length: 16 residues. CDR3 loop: CASSPLAPGTYNEQFF. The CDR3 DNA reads TGTGCCAGCTCACCACTAGCGCCAGGAACCTACAATGAGCAGTTCTTC.